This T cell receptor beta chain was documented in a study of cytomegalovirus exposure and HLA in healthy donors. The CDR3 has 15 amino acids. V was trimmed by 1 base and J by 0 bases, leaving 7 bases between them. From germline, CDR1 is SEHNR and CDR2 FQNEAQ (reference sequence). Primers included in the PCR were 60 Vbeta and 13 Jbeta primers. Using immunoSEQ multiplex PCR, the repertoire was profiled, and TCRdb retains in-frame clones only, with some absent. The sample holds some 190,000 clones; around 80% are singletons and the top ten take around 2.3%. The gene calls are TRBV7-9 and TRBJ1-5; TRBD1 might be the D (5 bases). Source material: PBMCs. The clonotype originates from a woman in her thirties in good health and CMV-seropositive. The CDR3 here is CASSLVGVSNQPQHF. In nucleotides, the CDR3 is TGTGCCAGCAGCTTAGTAGGGGTTAGCAATCAGCCCCAGCATTTT.